This T cell receptor beta chain was identified during a study of cytomegalovirus exposure and HLA in healthy donors. Study results and limitations: In an earlier analysis, productive rearrangement rates for most beta V segments clustered near 87% or 30%. A later analysis revealed that TCR association rates differed between HLA loci, peaking at DRB1 and bottoming out at HLA-C. The study recorded around 160 TCR beta chains that were cytomegalovirus-associated.

Nominally healthy donors were sampled, though unrecorded immune exposures were likely. Germline-derived CDR1 and CDR2 are GTSNPN and SVGIG (reference sequence). With 8 bases removed from V and 2 bases from J, the gap between germline ends came to 22 bases. The CDR3 is made up of 16 amino acids. The PCR contained 60 Vbeta and 13 Jbeta primers. Method: immunoSEQ multiplex PCR; TCRdb's copy keeps in-frame clones and lacks some. The table has fewer than 200,000 clones, 65% to 70% seen once. Turning to this clone: Its antigen is still unknown.

Sequencing was performed on PBMCs. The genes are TRBV30 and TRBJ1-3; a possible D gene is TRBD1 (6 bases). The clonotype comes from a woman aged 18-29 years in good health and CMV-seropositive. The CDR3 DNA reads TGTGCCGTGAGAAGTGATGACAGGCTACCTGGAAACACCATATATTTT. This gives the protein CAVRSDDRLPGNTIYF.